These T cell receptor beta chains were read from a single sample in a study of T cells in Graves' hyperthyroidism and ophthalmopathy. A single record per CDR3 protein comes from TCRdb applying MiXCR to the multiplex PCR reads. The sample includes more than 500,000 distinct CDR3 sequences, about 16% seen only once; the top ten take over 25%. Specimen: blood. These receptors were taken from a woman aged 30 to 39 with Graves' ophthalmopathy. The CDR3 runs from the conserved cysteine through the conserved F or W. A D gene is named only where the DNA matches it firmly. Clone size is not always given. Where it is, it says once, few, many or a class for expanded clones.

D: NA
length: 12
V: TRBV20-1
J: TRBJ2-7
size: many
DNA: TGCAGTGCTACCAAGCGAACCTACGAGCAGTACTTC
CDR3: CSATKRTYEQYF

D: NA
length: 15
V: TRBV29-1
J: TRBJ2-3
size: NA
DNA: TGCAGCGTTGCTGGTCACCCGCGGGGCACAGATACGCAGTATTTT
CDR3: CSVAGHPRGTDTQYF

D: NA
length: 15
V: TRBV29-1
J: TRBJ2-7
size: many
DNA: TGCAGCGTTAGGATTGTGGCTACCAGCTCCTACGAGCAGTACTTC
CDR3: CSVRIVATSSYEQYF

D: TRBD2
length: 18
V: TRBV3-1
J: TRBJ2-4
size: NA
DNA: TGTGCCAGCAGTCACGGACTAGCGGGAGGTGGGACCAAAAACATTCAGTACTTC
CDR3: CASSHGLAGGGTKNIQYF

D: TRBD1
length: 15
V: TRBV18
J: TRBJ2-7
size: many
DNA: TGTGCCAGCTCACCACCCAGCCAGGGGGCCTACGAGCAGTACTTC
CDR3: CASSPPSQGAYEQYF

D: TRBD1
length: 19
V: TRBV18
J: TRBJ1-5
size: few
DNA: TGTGCCAGCTCACCACTAGGGACAGGGGGCGTTAAAGGCAATCAGCCCCAGCATTTT
CDR3: CASSPLGTGGVKGNQPQHF

D: TRBD2
length: 15
V: TRBV2
J: TRBJ2-1
size: many
DNA: TGTGCCAGCAGTGACCTAGCGGGAGCCCGGGGGGAGCAGTTCTTC
CDR3: CASSDLAGARGEQFF

D: NA
length: 13
V: TRBV28
J: TRBJ2-7
size: many
DNA: TGTGCCAGCAGTGAGGGGATATCCTACGAGCAGTACTTC
CDR3: CASSEGISYEQYF

D: NA
length: 16
V: TRBV27
J: TRBJ1-5
size: few
DNA: TGTGCCAGCAGTCTCTTGAATGGGGACCCACCCCAGCCCCAGCATTTT
CDR3: CASSLLNGDPPQPQHF

D: NA
length: 17
V: TRBV2
J: TRBJ2-6
size: few
DNA: TGTGCCAGCAGTTTAGCGCCCGGGTATAGCGGGGCCAACGTCCTGACTTTC
CDR3: CASSLAPGYSGANVLTF

D: NA
length: 14
V: TRBV30
J: TRBJ1-2
size: many
DNA: TGTGCCTGGACCGAGGGGAGGCCGGGCTATGGCTACACCTTC
CDR3: CAWTEGRPGYGYTF

D: TRBD1
length: 12
V: TRBV24-1
J: TRBJ1-4
size: once
DNA: TGTGCCACAGAGGGGGCCAATGAAAAACTGTTTTTT
CDR3: CATEGANEKLFF

D: NA
length: 13
V: TRBV9
J: TRBJ2-7
size: NA
DNA: TGTGCCAGCAGCGAAGGCGGGATCTACGAGCAGTACTTC
CDR3: CASSEGGIYEQYF

D: TRBD1
length: 15
V: TRBV20-1
J: TRBJ1-1
size: many
DNA: TGCAGTGCTAGTACAGGGGACTCAATGAACACTGAAGCTTTCTTT
CDR3: CSASTGDSMNTEAFF

D: NA
length: 16
V: TRBV4-3
J: TRBJ2-7
size: NA
DNA: TGCGCCAGCAGCCAAGATGGTAGTACGGTTTCCTACGAGCAGTACTTC
CDR3: CASSQDGSTVSYEQYF

D: TRBD1
length: 15
V: TRBV27
J: TRBJ2-7
size: many
DNA: TGTGCCAGCAGTGTTGCCGGGACAGCAGCCTACGAGCAGTACTTC
CDR3: CASSVAGTAAYEQYF

D: NA
length: 15
V: TRBV9
J: TRBJ1-2
size: few
DNA: TGTGCCAGCAGCGCCGGGGGTGGAGTCAACTATGGCTACACCTTC
CDR3: CASSAGGGVNYGYTF

D: TRBD1
length: 18
V: TRBV2
J: TRBJ1-1
size: few
DNA: TGTGTTGGGCTTGGACAGGCGGTTTTCGGTCGACTGAACACTGAAGCTTTCTTT
CDR3: CVGLGQAVFGRLNTEAFF

D: NA
length: 13
V: TRBV6-1
J: TRBJ1-3
size: many
DNA: TGTGCCAGCAGTGAATTTGGGGAGAACACCATATATTTT
CDR3: CASSEFGENTIYF

D: NA
length: 17
V: TRBV7-9
J: TRBJ2-2
size: few
DNA: TGTGCCAGCAGCTTAGGTACTCTCCATGGGGACACCGGGGAGCTGTTTTTT
CDR3: CASSLGTLHGDTGELFF

D: TRBD1
length: 14
V: TRBV29-1
J: TRBJ1-1
size: many
DNA: TGCAGCGTCGCTACAACCAGGGGGTCCGGAATGGCTTTCTTT
CDR3: CSVATTRGSGMAFF

D: TRBD1
length: 15
V: TRBV6-1
J: TRBJ1-3
size: many
DNA: TGTGCCAGCACCAAAGGGGGCCTATCTGGAAACACCATATATTTT
CDR3: CASTKGGLSGNTIYF

D: NA
length: 16
V: TRBV7-2
J: TRBJ2-4
size: many
DNA: TGTGCCAGCAGCTCTGGACAGACAATAGCCAAAAACATTCAGTACTTC
CDR3: CASSSGQTIAKNIQYF

D: TRBD2
length: 15
V: TRBV27
J: TRBJ2-3
size: many
DNA: TGTGCCAGCAGTTTGGGGCTAGCGGGAGGTGGAGCGCAGTATTTT
CDR3: CASSLGLAGGGAQYF

D: NA
length: 13
V: TRBV6-2/TRBV6-3
J: TRBJ1-5
size: few
DNA: TGTGCCAGCAAAGGTGCCGCAGGTCAGCCCCAGCATTTT
CDR3: CASKGAAGQPQHF

D: TRBD1
length: 13
V: TRBV12-5
J: TRBJ2-1
size: NA
DNA: TGTGTTAGTGGTTTGGGGGACAGGGATCGGCGGTTCTTC
CDR3: CVSGLGDRDRRFF

D: NA
length: 16
V: TRBV9
J: TRBJ1-6
size: NA
DNA: TGTGCCAGCAGCGTAGGTGACCAACCGTACAATTCACCCCTCCACTTT
CDR3: CASSVGDQPYNSPLHF

D: TRBD2
length: 18
V: TRBV6-2/TRBV6-3
J: TRBJ2-4
size: few
DNA: TGTGCCAGCAGCACCCGACTAGCGGGAGGGTACCGGGAAAACATTCAGTACTTC
CDR3: CASSTRLAGGYRENIQYF

D: NA
length: 12
V: TRBV29-1
J: TRBJ1-2
size: few
DNA: TGCAGCGTTGACGAGGATAGCTATGGCTACACCTTC
CDR3: CSVDEDSYGYTF

D: TRBD2
length: 14
V: TRBV19
J: TRBJ2-2
size: NA
DNA: TGTGCCAGTGGTAGCGGGGTGAACACCGGGGAGCTGTTTTTT
CDR3: CASGSGVNTGELFF

D: NA
length: 13
V: TRBV12-5
J: TRBJ2-7
size: NA
DNA: TGTGCTAGTGGTGAGGGACCCTCCTACGAGCAGTACTTC
CDR3: CASGEGPSYEQYF

D: TRBD2
length: 19
V: TRBV10-1
J: TRBJ2-1
size: few
DNA: TGCGCCAGCAGTGGATTATCTCGTCCGGGACTAGCGCGTTTAAGGGAGCAGTTCTTC
CDR3: CASSGLSRPGLARLREQFF

D: TRBD2
length: 16
V: TRBV3-1
J: TRBJ2-1
size: many
DNA: TGTGCCAGCAGCCAAAGGACTAGCGGTTTCTACAATGAGCAGTTCTTC
CDR3: CASSQRTSGFYNEQFF

D: NA
length: 13
V: TRBV20-1
J: TRBJ2-3
size: many
DNA: TGCAGTGCCTCAAAGGGCCCATTCGATACGCAGTATTTT
CDR3: CSASKGPFDTQYF

D: NA
length: 15
V: TRBV15
J: TRBJ1-1
size: many
DNA: TGTGCCACCAGAGCGCCTAACAGGGTGAACACTGAAGCTTTCTTT
CDR3: CATRAPNRVNTEAFF

D: NA
length: 13
V: TRBV2
J: TRBJ1-2
size: NA
DNA: TGTGCCAGCAGTGAAAGAGGCGGGTATGGCTACACCTTC
CDR3: CASSERGGYGYTF

D: TRBD1
length: 13
V: TRBV3-1
J: TRBJ1-2
size: few
DNA: TGTGCCAGCAGCCCTCGGACAGGGTATGGCTACACCTTC
CDR3: CASSPRTGYGYTF

D: NA
length: 15
V: TRBV27
J: TRBJ1-6
size: few
DNA: TGTGCCAGCAGTCCCGACAGCCAGCCAAATTCACCCCTCCACTTT
CDR3: CASSPDSQPNSPLHF

D: TRBD1
length: 15
V: TRBV4-1
J: TRBJ2-1
size: NA
DNA: TGCGCCAGCAGCCAAGTCCCCGCCCAGGGGGATGAGCAGTTCTTC
CDR3: CASSQVPAQGDEQFF

D: NA
length: 16
V: TRBV9
J: TRBJ2-7
size: many
DNA: TGTGCCAGCAGCGTAGGGCTCTCCGGGACATACTACGAGCAGTACTTC
CDR3: CASSVGLSGTYYEQYF

D: NA
length: 12
V: TRBV6-5
J: TRBJ2-2
size: many
DNA: TGTGCCAGCAGCTACCCCACCGGGGAGCTGTTTTTT
CDR3: CASSYPTGELFF

D: NA
length: 13
V: TRBV6-2/TRBV6-3
J: TRBJ2-7
size: many
DNA: TGTGCCAGCCGCATGGCTTTCCCGGGACGGAAGTACTTC
CDR3: CASRMAFPGRKYF

D: TRBD1
length: 15
V: TRBV6-6
J: TRBJ1-2
size: few
DNA: TGTGCCAGCAGTTACTCGGGACAGGGGGCGCAAGGCTACACCTTC
CDR3: CASSYSGQGAQGYTF

D: NA
length: 16
V: TRBV18
J: TRBJ2-7
size: NA
DNA: TGTGCCAGCCCCCCGGGGGCGGGAGTTCTCTCCTACGAGCAGTACTTC
CDR3: CASPPGAGVLSYEQYF

D: NA
length: 13
V: TRBV4-3
J: TRBJ2-3
size: few
DNA: TGCGCCAGCAGCCAAGAAAGCCGAGATACGCAGTATTTT
CDR3: CASSQESRDTQYF

D: NA
length: 15
V: TRBV7-3
J: TRBJ2-3
size: NA
DNA: TGTGCCAGCAGCTCAACCGGACGGAGCACAGATACGCAGTATTTT
CDR3: CASSSTGRSTDTQYF

D: NA
length: 13
V: TRBV29-1
J: TRBJ2-3
size: NA
DNA: TGCAGCGTTTCGGGTGGGTTAACAGATACGCAGTATTTT
CDR3: CSVSGGLTDTQYF

D: NA
length: 13
V: TRBV6-1
J: TRBJ1-2
size: NA
DNA: TGTGCCAGCACCCCCCCTGGCCTCTCTGGCTACACCTTC
CDR3: CASTPPGLSGYTF

D: TRBD2
length: 16
V: TRBV7-2
J: TRBJ2-2
size: many
DNA: TGTGCCAGCAGTCAACTGGGACTAGCGGTACCCGGGGAGCTGTTTTTT
CDR3: CASSQLGLAVPGELFF